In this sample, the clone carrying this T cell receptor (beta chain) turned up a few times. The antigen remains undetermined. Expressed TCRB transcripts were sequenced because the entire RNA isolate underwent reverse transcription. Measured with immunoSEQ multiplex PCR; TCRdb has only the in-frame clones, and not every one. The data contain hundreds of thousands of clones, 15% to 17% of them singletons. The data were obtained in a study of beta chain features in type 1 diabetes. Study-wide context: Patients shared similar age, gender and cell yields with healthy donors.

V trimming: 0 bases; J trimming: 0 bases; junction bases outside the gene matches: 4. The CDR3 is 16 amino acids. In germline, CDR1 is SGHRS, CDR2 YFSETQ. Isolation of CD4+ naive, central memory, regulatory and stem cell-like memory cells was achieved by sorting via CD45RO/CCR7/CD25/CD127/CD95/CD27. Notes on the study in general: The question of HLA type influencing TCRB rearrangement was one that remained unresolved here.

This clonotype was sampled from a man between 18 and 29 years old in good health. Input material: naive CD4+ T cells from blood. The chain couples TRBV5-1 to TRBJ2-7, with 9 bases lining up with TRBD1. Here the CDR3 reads CASSLAGTGSSYEQYF. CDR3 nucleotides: TGCGCCAGCAGCTTGGCCGGGACAGGGAGCTCCTACGAGCAGTACTTC.